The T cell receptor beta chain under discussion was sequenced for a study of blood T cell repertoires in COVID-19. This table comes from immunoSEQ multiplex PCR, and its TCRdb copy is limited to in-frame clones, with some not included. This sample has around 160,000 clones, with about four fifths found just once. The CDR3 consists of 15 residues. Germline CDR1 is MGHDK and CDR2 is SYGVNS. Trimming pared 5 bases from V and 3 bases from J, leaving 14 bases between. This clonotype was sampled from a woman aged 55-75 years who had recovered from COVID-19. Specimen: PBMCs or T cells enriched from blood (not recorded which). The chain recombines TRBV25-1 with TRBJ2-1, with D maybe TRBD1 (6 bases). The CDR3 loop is CASSPRQAGYNEQFF. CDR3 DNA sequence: TGTGCCAGCAGTCCCCGACAGGCGGGCTACAATGAGCAGTTCTTC.